The T cell receptor beta chain under discussion was sequenced for a study of T-cell reconstitution after alpha-beta-depleted transplantation in children. Whole-study results and caveats: When one year had passed after transplant, most T-cell counts and diversity came from newly produced T cells. Reportedly, roughly two months post-transplant, alpha-beta T cells arose from several hundred expanded graft clones. In some patients, recipient T cells and intrathymic progenitors surviving conditioning explained high day-60 diversity.

As for this clonotype: Its antigen is not identified.

TCRbeta library construction was performed incorporating unique molecular identifiers. TCRdb reanalysed the PCR reads using MiXCR and keeps one entry per CDR3 protein. In the table there are fewer than 450,000 distinct CDR3 sequences, 16% of which are singletons. The CDR3 consists of 16 residues. CDR1 is SGHKS, CDR2 YYEKEE, per germline (reference sequence). Trimming stripped 4 bases from V and 8 bases from J, with 24 bases between. The clonotype comes from a male patient aged 2 to 9 who had a stem cell transplant for acute lymphoblastic leukemia, so the T cells may come from the graft donor. The chain links TRBV5-5 to TRBJ1-2, with a weak D call TRBD1 (5 bases). Source: PBMCs, mostly from graft donor cells, taken 360 days after TCRalphabeta/CD19-depleted stem cell transplant. CDR3 sequence: CASSETGTRRLWGYTF. CDR3 DNA: TGTGCCAGCAGCGAGACCGGGACTCGGAGGTTATGGGGCTACACCTTC.